Reported below is one T cell receptor (beta chain). In its sample, this clonotype was seen a few times. What antigen it recognizes has not been identified. Base qualities are not provided; no much larger clone lies one nucleotide away. The sample comes from a study of T cell repertoires in cytomegalovirus infection (dated by TCRdb to about 2019). The study in broad terms: The HLA type of each donor mattered for the analysis, because public TCR beta signatures pointed to carriage of CMV infection along with the matching HLA type. General study outcomes and caveats: The ex vivo response was dominated by HLA-C-restricted CMV-specific TCR beta clonotypes, and the single most frequent clonotype in two of eight donors was supplied by these HLA-C-restricted clonotypes. In both this cohort and an independent cohort of more than 350 donors, the cumulative frequency of public TCR beta family members distinguished carriers of CMV infection plus the relevant HLA type.

Sequenced using an Illumina HiSeq 1500. Through fastp at Q25 and MiXCR, TCRdb rebuilt clones from the public reads, retaining in-frame beta chains. Identical CDR3 proteins give one entry, which carries the most common genes and DNA. The sample table lists 80,000 to 130,000 distinct CDR3 sequences, about 25% of them with a count of one. The ten top clones hold roughly two fifths of the sample. The CDR3 contains 14 residues, cysteine and phenylalanine counted. The CDR3 DNA has 42 bases and is translated from base 1. V lost 8 bases and J lost 1 base; the stretch between them is 13 bases long. The CDR1 and CDR2 encoded by the germline V gene (reference sequence) are MNHEY and SMNVEV.

This TCR was sampled from a human donor in good health (CMV status not recorded). Some clones in this sample may be carry-over from other donors' samples. The source material was CD8+ T cells from PBMCs. This chain joins TRBV27 to TRBJ2-3; TRBD2 is a weak D gene call, 6 bases matching. The CDR3 in this case is CASGKWGGTDTQYF. The DNA reads TGTGCCAGCGGCAAATGGGGGGGCACAGATACGCAGTATTTT.